The clone carrying this T cell receptor (beta chain) was seen many times. Its antigen remains unidentified. The data were taken from a study of Graves' ophthalmopathy and Graves' hyperthyroidism. Study results and limitations: Most expanded clonotypes in thyroid above 0.001 frequency also showed up in blood.

Using RNA transcripts, the TCR beta CDR3 regions were amplified. After a first-round RT-PCR with HTBI primers, a second-round multiplex PCR was run. TCRdb re-called the multiplex PCR reads through MiXCR, storing one row per CDR3 protein. The sample records around 1.1 million distinct CDR3 sequences, 35% to 40% being singletons. Hyperthyroidism patients were newly diagnosed, under 2 months' duration, aged 18 to 65. Clinicians diagnosed using symptoms, serum thyroxine, TRAb, thyroid ultrasound and orbital computed tomography. The CDR3 covers 16 residues. Germline CDR1 is KGHDR and CDR2 is SFDVKD. V lost 0 bases, J lost 3 bases, and 6 bases stayed unmatched.

The sample consisted of peripheral blood or thyroid tissue (not recorded which). The clonotype was recovered from an adult man with Graves' hyperthyroidism. The rearrangement uses TRBV24-1 and TRBJ2-5, with 7 bases matching TRBD1. The CDR3 region has the DNA TGTGCCACCAGTGATTTGCGGGTAACAGGGGAAGAGACCCAGTACTTC. Translating gives CATSDLRVTGEETQYF.